These 18 T cell receptor beta chains were all obtained from the same sample, sequenced in a study of Graves' ophthalmopathy and Graves' hyperthyroidism. The TCR beta CDR3 regions underwent amplification from RNA transcripts. RT-PCR in the first round used HTBI primers; a second-round multiplex PCR followed. TCRdb passed the multiplex PCR reads through MiXCR, listing each CDR3 protein once. The sample has 200,000 to 250,000 distinct CDR3 sequences; roughly 21% are singletons. Sequencing was done on a sample of peripheral blood. All receptors come from a woman aged 50 to 65 with Graves' ophthalmopathy.

The V and J genes are TRBV29-1 and TRBJ2-7; TRBD2 might be the D (5 bases). CDR1 and CDR2 (germline): SQVTM, ANQGSEA. V gave up 4 bases and J gave up 4 bases, with 11 bases separating them. This CDR3 contains 12 residues. CDR3 bases: TGCAGCGTTGTCGGCTCGGGATACGAGCAGTACTTC. It translates to CSVVGSGYEQYF.

This clonotype was observed many times. The V call is TRBV5-1, the J call TRBJ1-3; D gene unclear. The V end was cut by 0 bases, the J end by 4 bases, with 2 bases between. Germline assignment: CDR1 SGHRS and CDR2 YFSETQ. CDR3 length: 12 amino acids. CDR3 region: CASSLAGNTIYF. The DNA for the CDR3 is TGCGCCAGCAGCTTGGCCGGAAACACCATATATTTT.

This clonotype was counted at least ten times. V and J are TRBV7-3 and TRBJ1-1, with D uncertain. V was shortened by 6 bases and J by 7 bases, with 15 bases between the two germline ends. Germline loops: CDR1 SGHTA, CDR2 FQGTGA. There are 13 residues in the CDR3. This chain's CDR3 is CASSQPGIGEAFF. CDR3 DNA sequence: TGTGCCAGCAGTCAACCGGGGATTGGTGAAGCTTTCTTT.

This clonotype was seen a few times. The V call is TRBV5-1, the J call TRBJ1-5, with D maybe TRBD1 (5 bases). The V and J ends lost 2 bases and 6 bases respectively, with 12 bases between them. The CDR3 spans 14 residues. Per the germline V gene, CDR1 is SGHRS and CDR2 is YFSETQ. Here the CDR3 reads CASSFEGAGQPQHF. As DNA, the CDR3 is TGCGCCAGCAGCTTCGAAGGGGCGGGTCAGCCCCAGCATTTT.

The table lists this clonotype with many counts. The chain joins TRBV6-1 to TRBJ1-1; perhaps TRBD1 as D (6 bases). The germline gives CDR1 MNHNS, CDR2 SASEGT. The CDR3 covers 15 residues. V was trimmed by 7 bases and J by 1 base, leaving 16 bases between them. CDR3 loop: CASTILQGGNTEAFF. The CDR3 DNA reads as TGTGCCAGCACGATTTTACAGGGAGGGAACACTGAAGCTTTCTTT.

The chain couples TRBV7-8 to TRBJ1-5; 7 bases fit TRBD1. This CDR3 spans 14 amino acids. In germline, CDR1 is SGHVS, CDR2 FQNEAQ. Germline trimming cut 5 bases from V and 4 bases from J; bases unmatched to any gene: 5. The CDR3 sequence: CASSPGTVNQPQHF. CDR3 nucleotides: TGTGCCAGCAGCCCAGGGACAGTTAATCAGCCCCAGCATTTT.

This rearrangement joins TRBV12-3 or TRBV12-4 to TRBJ1-1; D not resolved. Trimming left V 7 bases short and J 0 bases short, with 9 bases between. This CDR3 spans 13 amino acids. The CDR3 bases are TGTGCCAGCAACCCCACGGTGAACACTGAAGCTTTCTTT. Protein: CASNPTVNTEAFF.

This clonotype was found many times. This chain links TRBV7-2 with TRBJ2-5; 12 bases align to TRBD1. With 8 bases clipped from V and 5 bases from J, the junction kept 12 bases outside the gene matches. CDR1 and CDR2 from the germline V gene are SGHTA and FQGNSA. The CDR3 loop spans 16 amino acids. In nucleotides, the CDR3 is TGTGCCAGCTCACACCCGGGACAGGGGGCGCGGGAGACCCAGTACTTC. Translating gives CASSHPGQGARETQYF.

This chain joins TRBV11-2 and TRBJ1-1; D unclear. V lost 5 bases, J lost 1 base, and 14 bases lay in between. CDR1 is SGHAT and CDR2 is FQNNGV in the germline V gene. This CDR3 comprises 15 residues. The chain's CDR3 is CASSPNGAENTEAFF. CDR3 bases: TGTGCCAGCAGCCCGAATGGTGCCGAGAACACTGAAGCTTTCTTT.

This clonotype was counted ten times or more. The rearrangement links TRBV19 to TRBJ1-2, with TRBD1 identical over 7 bases. This CDR3 spans 15 amino acids. With V trimmed by 3 bases and J by 5 bases, 9 bases remained unmatched. The germline V gene encodes CDR1 LNHDA and CDR2 SQIVND (reference sequence). The CDR3 sequence is CASSILWTGGYGYTF. The CDR3 DNA reads as TGTGCCAGTAGTATCTTATGGACAGGAGGTTATGGCTACACCTTC.

This clonotype was counted only a few times. This sequence joins TRBV4-1 and TRBJ1-2; D is unclear. Per the germline V gene, CDR1 is MGHRA and CDR2 is YSYEKL. This CDR3 has 13 amino acids. Trimming pared 1 base from V and 4 bases from J, leaving 7 bases between. The CDR3 spells CASSQVATYGYTF. The CDR3 coding sequence is TGCGCCAGCAGCCAAGTGGCCACCTATGGCTACACCTTC.

At least ten counts were recorded for this clonotype. The rearrangement links TRBV28 to TRBJ2-7; either TRBD1 or TRBD2 may supply D (6 bases each). CDR3 length equals 16 residues. Trimming stripped 4 bases from V and 2 bases from J, with 18 bases between. Germline V gene data show CDR1 as MDHEN and CDR2 as SYDVKM. CDR3 amino acids: CASSYMGGRPTYEQYF. Here the CDR3 DNA reads TGTGCCAGCAGTTATATGGGGGGCAGGCCGACCTACGAGCAGTACTTC. Drawing the rest from reference TRBV28 and TRBJ2-7, the complete variable domain is DVKVTQSSRYLVKRTGEKVFLECVQDMDHENMFWYRQDPGLGLRLIYFSYDVKMKEKGDIPEGYSVSREKKERFSLILESASTNQTSMYLCASSYMGGRPTYEQYFGPGTRLTVT.

This clonotype was detected ten times or more. The J gene is TRBJ2-7, the V gene TRBV12-3 or TRBV12-4, with 7 positions matching TRBD2. Trimming removed 1 base from V and 2 bases from J; junction bases left unmatched: 2. The CDR3 consists of 14 residues. The CDR3 bases are TGTGCCAGCAGTTTAGTAAGCGGGGCCTACGAGCAGTACTTC. Amino acids: CASSLVSGAYEQYF.

This clonotype was recorded a few times. The V call is TRBV4-1, the J call TRBJ2-7; TRBD1 might be the D (6 bases). Trimming stripped 5 bases from V and 3 bases from J, with 17 bases between. Germline lookup yields CDR1 MGHRA and CDR2 YSYEKL. The CDR3 loop spans 15 amino acids. The CDR3 DNA is TGCGCCAGCAGCACCCCTTCGCAGGGGATCTACGAGCAGTACTTC. Its translation: CASSTPSQGIYEQYF.

The genes are TRBV27 and TRBJ1-2; perhaps TRBD1 as D (5 bases). Trimming cost V 4 bases and J 4 bases, with 10 bases left between them. The CDR3 runs to 13 residues. Per germline, CDR1 MNHEY and CDR2 SMNVEV (reference sequence). The CDR3 is CASSSQETYGYTF. The CDR3 DNA sequence: TGTGCCAGCAGTTCACAGGAAACCTATGGCTACACCTTC.

The gene calls are TRBV12-3 or TRBV12-4 and TRBJ1-1, with D uncertain. CDR3 length: 14 residues. The germline V and J ends were trimmed by 6 bases and 11 bases, with 22 bases remaining between them. CDR3 sequence (DNA): TGTGCCAGCAGCAAAGGACTGTTTCGTTCGAGTGCTTTCTTT. Translating gives CASSKGLFRSSAFF.

Ten or more counts support this clonotype. V is TRBV6-2 or TRBV6-3 and J is TRBJ2-5, with D hard to call. V shed 6 bases and J shed 2 bases, with 16 bases lying between them. This CDR3 contains 15 residues. Looked up from germline, CDR1 is MNHEY and CDR2 is SVGEGT. CDR3 sequence reads: CASRPVQKRQETQYF. CDR3 coding DNA: TGTGCCAGCAGACCTGTACAAAAACGTCAAGAGACCCAGTACTTC.

The chain joins TRBV6-1 to TRBJ1-5, with TRBD1 as a possible D gene (5 bases). The CDR3 is 14 amino acids. From germline, CDR1 is MNHNS and CDR2 SASEGT. V shed 4 bases and J shed 0 bases, with 7 bases lying between them. The CDR3 protein is CASSAGISNQPQHF. The CDR3 nucleotides are TGTGCCAGCAGTGCAGGGATTAGCAATCAGCCCCAGCATTTT.